This T cell receptor (beta chain) is from a study of T cells after yellow fever vaccination. Study at large: When fractions had low cell numbers, they were prepared with SMART-Seq v4 Ultra Low Input.

CDR3 length: 14 amino acids. Deletions cut 2 bases from V and 3 bases from J, with 10 bases between. CDR1 is SGHTA and CDR2 is FQGTGA in the germline V gene. This clonotype was detected ten times or more. Its target is not known. UMIs and a universal primer site were added when TCR cDNA was made by 5'RACE template switching. TCRdb re-analysed the 5' RACE reads in MiXCR, keeping a single row per CDR3 protein. The sample records around 140,000 distinct CDR3 sequences, 6.6% being singletons. Findings of the study overall: Peaking on day 5 versus 15, the secondary response was faster but weaker. Most primary-vaccination clones recurred post-booster (approximately 96% CD4, around 88% CD8).

This receptor was taken from a man aged 30 to 39 who received the YFV17D yellow fever vaccine. This chain uses TRBV7-3 with TRBJ1-1; D gene unclear. The sequenced sample was CD4+ T cells sorted from PBMCs, obtained 10 days after the yellow fever booster vaccination. The CDR3 region has the DNA TGTGCCAGCAGCTTAGAGGGTCTCGACACTGAAGCTTTCTTT. Translated, it gives CASSLEGLDTEAFF.